This TCR beta chain was recorded in a study of neoadjuvant nivolumab and ipilimumab in lung cancer. For the study at large: Nivolumab 3 mg/kg was given days 1, 15 and 29, plus ipilimumab 1 mg/kg day 1 in combination. Study-wide results and caveats: Blood richness before therapy tracked richness in tumors resected after neoadjuvant therapy. TCR sequencing covered a small number of samples. Only two of four nivolumab-treated tumors gained richness and clonality by surgery.

The count of this clone is one. The antigen is unknown. Germline V gives CDR1 MNHEY, CDR2 SVGAGI. The CDR3 is made up of 13 amino acids. With 8 bases removed from V and 4 bases from J, the gap between germline ends came to 15 bases. Libraries were prepared by immunoSEQ multiplex PCR; TCRdb keeps only in-frame clonotypes and omits some of them. The repertoire holds approximately 3,000 clones, with approximately 88% as singletons. This chain links TRBV6-5 with TRBJ2-7; weak D call: TRBD1 (5 bases). This TCR was recovered from an adult with non-small cell lung cancer. Sample: tumor tissue, taken after neoadjuvant nivolumab, alone or with ipilimumab, at or shortly before surgery. This CDR3 is CASEDTLGYEQYF. CDR3 sequence (DNA): TGTGCCAGCGAGGACACGCTAGGGTACGAGCAGTACTTC.